The 19 T cell receptor beta chains below all came from one sample that was sequenced in a study of tumor-infiltrating lymphocytes in primary liver carcinoma. A constant-region primer primed TCR beta cDNA synthesis from 400 to 550 ng of total RNA. Three nested multiplex PCR rounds, a slightly modified ARM-PCR method, built the TCR beta libraries. Each of the first two PCR rounds ran approximately 11 cycles with TRBV1-TRBV30 forward and C-beta reverse primers. TCRdb analysed the multiplex PCR reads with MiXCR anew, one entry per CDR3 protein. The data show roughly 120,000 distinct CDR3 sequences, roughly three fifths seen once. Co-extraction of both nucleic acids (RNA and DNA) used about 19-33 mg of unsorted bulk tissue. The sample was liver tumor tissue from sampling region 1. Subset specified: tumor region T1, superior pole. These TCRs come from a woman in her sixties with primary liver carcinoma and hepatitis B virus infection.

The chain employs TRBV10-3 and TRBJ1-1; D is undetermined. The CDR3 covers 13 residues. Trimming left V 6 bases short and J 0 bases short, with 8 bases between. Germline lookup yields CDR1 ENHRY and CDR2 SYGVKD. This chain's CDR3 is CAISETMNTEAFF. Here the CDR3 DNA reads TGTGCCATCAGCGAGACGATGAACACTGAAGCTTTCTTT.

This clonotype was seen a few times. This may stem from a read error, because a much larger clone lies one nucleotide away. V and J are TRBV12-3 or TRBV12-4 and TRBJ1-1; D uncertain. The CDR3 consists of 13 residues. The CDR3 reads CASCLAEDTEAFF. Here the CDR3 DNA reads TGTGCCAGCTGTTTAGCAGAGGACACTGAAGCTTTCTTT.

In regard to this clonotype: It is likely a read error, because the conserved phenylalanine at the end of the CDR3 is missing. Because the CDR3's place on the DNA is in doubt, the DNA is left out and the CDR3 is given as listed by TCRdb. The V call is TRBV5-4, the J call TRBJ2-1; the table's D call TRBD1 went unverified against the DNA. The CDR3 region is 13 residues in length, termini included. Germline loops: CDR1 SGHNT, CDR2 YYREEE (reference sequence). CDR3 sequence: CASSRERQGGEFL.

Concerning this clonotype itself: This may come from a read error, since a much larger clone is one base off. The V call is TRBV29-1, the J call TRBJ2-1; 15 positions agree with TRBD2. Germline CDR1 SQVTM, CDR2 ANQGSEA. Germline trimming cut 4 bases from V and 3 bases from J; bases unmatched to any gene: 10. This CDR3 has 18 amino acids. DNA of the CDR3: TGCAGCGTTGTTAGGGGACTAGCGGGAGGAACCGTCTACAATGAGCAGTTCTTC. This encodes CSVVRGLAGGTVYNEQFF.

In its sample, this clonotype was seen once. The rearrangement links TRBV30 to TRBJ1-1; possible D gene TRBD1, 5 bases. The V and J ends lost 2 bases and 4 bases respectively, with 11 bases between them. Per germline, CDR1 GTSNPN and CDR2 SVGIG (reference sequence). The CDR3 consists of 13 residues. In DNA, the CDR3 is TGTGCCTGGAGTTGGGGGGGGGGCACTGAAGCTTTCTTT. Encoded protein: CAWSWGGGTEAFF.

This chain uses TRBV4-2 with TRBJ1-1; D is possibly TRBD1 (5 bases). The CDR3 extends over 14 amino acids. The germline V and J ends were trimmed by 1 base and 7 bases, with 13 bases remaining between them. Germline CDR1 reads LGHNA; CDR2 reads YNFKEQ. CDR3 in amino acids: CASSQAGCRDEAFF. DNA for the CDR3: TGTGCCAGCAGCCAAGCAGGGTGCCGGGATGAAGCTTTCTTT.

This clonotype is a singleton in its sample. Being one base from a much bigger clone, this may be a read error. V usage is TRBV11-2 and J usage is TRBJ2-1; 7 bases are shared with TRBD2. Germline-derived CDR1 and CDR2 are SGHAT and FQNNGV. The CDR3 loop spans 15 amino acids. CDR3 DNA sequence: TGTGCCAGGAGCTTAGGGAGGGCCGCGGTCAATGAGCAGTTCTTC. Its protein is CARSLGRAAVNEQFF.

This chain links TRBV6-1 with TRBJ2-7; tentatively, D is TRBD2 (5 bases). The CDR3 runs 14 residues. The V gene's germline CDR1 is MNHNS and CDR2 SASEGT. Written as DNA, the CDR3 is TGTCACAGCAGTGAAGCTTTCGAGGGATACGAGCAGTACTTC. Residues: CHSSEAFEGYEQYF.

This clonotype was observed at least ten times. The chain links TRBV10-3 to TRBJ2-2; D gene uncertain. The germline CDR1 and CDR2 sequences are ENHRY and SYGVKD. Trimming shortened V by 8 bases and J by 1 base, and 5 bases separated the two germline ends. This CDR3 is 12 amino acids long. As DNA, the CDR3 is TGTGCCATCGGCCAGAACACCGGGGAGCTGTTTTTT. Protein sequence: CAIGQNTGELFF.

Comments on this clonotype: A much bigger clone sits one base away, suggesting this may be a read error. This chain joins TRBV29-1 and TRBJ2-3; D perhaps matches TRBD2 (6 bases). The CDR3 runs to 11 residues. The germline CDR1 and CDR2 sequences are SQVTM and ANQGSEA. The CDR3 DNA reads TGCAGCGCCACTAGCATAGATACGCAGTATTTT. Translation gives CSATSIDTQYF.

This chain connects TRBV28 to TRBJ2-5; TRBD1 agrees at 7 bases. V shed 6 bases, J shed 4 bases, and the junction held 8 bases outside the gene matches. The CDR3 has 14 amino acids. The germline gives CDR1 MDHEN, CDR2 SYDVKM. The CDR3 protein is CASSSLQGTETQYF. The CDR3 nucleotides read TGTGCCAGCAGCTCTCTACAGGGGACAGAGACCCAGTACTTC.

This clonotype was observed a few times. Sequence at one end of the junction differs from germline and may be a read error. The chain links TRBV6-5 to TRBJ1-1, with 7 bases identical to TRBD1. The CDR3 is 14 residues long. Per germline, CDR1 MNHEY and CDR2 SVGAGI. The CDR3 sequence: CASSYLGGGTEALF. CDR3 nucleotide sequence: TGTGCCAGCAGTTACTTAGGAGGGGGCACTGAAGCTCTCTTT.

The table lists this clonotype with many counts. J is TRBJ2-7 and V is TRBV11-2; the match to TRBD2 covers 7 bases. The CDR3 totals 16 residues. Germline V gene sequence: CDR1 SGHAT, CDR2 FQNNGV. V shed 6 bases, J shed 3 bases, and the junction held 14 bases outside the gene matches. The CDR3 here is CASRKPGLAELYEQYF. CDR3 DNA sequence: TGTGCCAGCAGGAAACCGGGGCTAGCGGAGCTCTACGAGCAGTACTTC.

This clonotype was counted ten times or more. This sequence joins TRBV4-2 and TRBJ1-2, with 9 bases matching TRBD1. The J segment lost 6 bases and the V segment lost 4 bases, leaving 9 bases of the junction unmatched. The germline gives CDR1 LGHNA, CDR2 YNFKEQ. The CDR3 runs 15 residues. CDR3 region: CASSRNRGRGDGYTF. As DNA, the CDR3 is TGTGCCAGCAGCCGTAACAGGGGGCGCGGGGATGGCTACACCTTC.

With respect to this clonotype: No conserved phenylalanine or tryptophan ends this CDR3, so it is likely a read error. V usage is TRBV11-2 and J usage is TRBJ2-7; perhaps TRBD1 as D (6 bases). There are 16 residues in the CDR3. Trimming left V 5 bases short and J 2 bases short, with 19 bases between. CDR1 and CDR2 from the germline V gene are SGHAT and FQNNGV. CDR3 protein: CASSPRGASPTYEQYS. CDR3 sequence (DNA): TGTGCCAGCAGCCCCAGGGGCGCTAGCCCAACCTACGAGCAGTACTCC.

Concerning this clonotype itself: Compared with germline, one end of the junction differs, possibly owing to a read error. V gene TRBV28 combines with J gene TRBJ2-1, with TRBD1 identical over 8 bases. The CDR3 consists of 14 residues. From germline, CDR1 is MDHEN and CDR2 SYDVKM. CDR3: CASRQGSSYIEQFF. DNA of the CDR3: TGTGCCAGCCGACAGGGGAGCTCCTACATTGAGCAGTTCTTC. Combining the CDR3 with reference TRBV28 and TRBJ2-1 gives the whole variable domain DVKVTQSSRYLVKRTGEKVFLECVQDMDHENMFWYRQDPGLGLRLIYFSYDVKMKEKGDIPEGYSVSREKKERFSLILESASTNQTSMYLCASRQGSSYIEQFFGPGTRLTVL.

The rearrangement links TRBV11-3 to TRBJ2-1; 14 nucleotides match TRBD2. V was pared by 10 bases and J by 12 bases, with 20 bases of the junction left unmatched. The CDR3 consists of 17 residues. Germline CDR1 SGHNT, CDR2 YENEEA. CDR3 region: CAKSRRLAGGPGDGQFF. The CDR3 DNA sequence: TGTGCCAAGAGCAGGAGACTAGCGGGAGGGCCGGGGGATGGGCAGTTCTTC.

Regarding this clonotype: Mismatch with germline at one junction end may stem from a read error. The chain couples TRBV5-1 to TRBJ2-7; 7 positions match TRBD2. Germline CDR1 reads SGHRS; CDR2 reads YFSETQ. This CDR3 contains 15 residues. CDR3 DNA: TGCGCCAGCAGCTCAGGGACTAACGTCGGTCACGAGCAGAACTTC. Residues: CASSSGTNVGHEQNF.

About this clonotype: A much larger clone lies one base from this, so it may be a read error. The V and J genes are TRBV4-2 and TRBJ2-7; TRBD1 aligns across 9 bases. There are 16 residues in the CDR3. CDR1 and CDR2 (germline): LGHNA, YNFKEQ. In DNA form, the CDR3 reads TGTGCCAGCAGCCGAACCTGGACAGGGGTTCCCTACGGGCAGTACTTC. It codes for CASSRTWTGVPYGQYF.